The text below deals with one T cell receptor (beta chain). What it binds is not known. This sample was taken from a study of response to subunit inactivated influenza vaccine. Study-wide findings and caveats: It was suggested by the authors that few new T cells are recruited by each seasonal influenza vaccination.

Germline V gene data show CDR1 as SGDLS and CDR2 as YYNGEE. This CDR3 has 16 residues. Trimming cost V 3 bases and J 3 bases; bases outside gene matches: 10. TCRdb fed the RT-PCR reads into MiXCR, producing one record per CDR3 protein. The sample lists some 150,000 distinct CDR3 sequences; more than 10% were seen once. These data were also reused for a study on T cells expressing NK-cell markers. That paper adds: In generating TCR beta cDNA, 5'RACE template switching with UMIs was used.

The chain joins TRBV9 to TRBJ2-7, with 9 bases lining up with TRBD2. The receptor was derived from a man aged 50-59 years who received an inactivated influenza vaccine. Source: CD8+ T cells sorted from PBMCs, taken 11 to 12 days after vaccination. The CDR3 sequence: CASSAGFSGSSYEQYF. CDR3 nucleotide sequence: TGTGCCAGCAGCGCCGGGTTTAGCGGGAGTAGCTACGAGCAGTACTTC. The entire variable domain, with the rest obtained from reference TRBV9 and TRBJ2-7, is as follows: DSGVTQTPKHLITATGQRVTLRCSPRSGDLSVYWYQQSLDQGLQFLIQYYNGEERAKGNILERFSAQQFPDLHSELNLSSLELGDSALYFCASSAGFSGSSYEQYFGPGTRLTVT.